The source of this T cell receptor beta chain is a study of Graves' ophthalmopathy and Graves' hyperthyroidism. Each donor who had ophthalmopathy showed moderate-to-severe activity, a CAS of ≥3, a NOSPECS of ≥4, and a duration under 3 months. Physicians reached a diagnosis by relying on clinical symptoms, serum thyroxine, TRAb, thyroid ultrasound and orbital computed tomography. The CDR3 sequence is 13 residues long. Germline-derived CDR1 and CDR2 are SQVTM and ANQGSEA. The V and J ends lost 2 bases and 6 bases respectively, with 12 bases between them. The study amplified TCR beta CDR3 regions using RNA transcripts. First-round RT-PCR used HTBI primers; second-round multiplex PCR followed. From the multiplex PCR reads, TCRdb called clonotypes with MiXCR, one entry per CDR3 protein. The sample shows hundreds of thousands of distinct CDR3 sequences, about two fifths of them seen only once.

The receptor comes from an adult man with Graves' ophthalmopathy. Sequencing was performed on peripheral blood. The rearrangement joins TRBV29-1 to TRBJ2-3; either TRBD1 or TRBD2 may supply D (6 bases each). The DNA for the CDR3 is TGCAGCGTTGAAAGGGGGGCCGGGGATACGCAGTATTTT. Residues: CSVERGAGDTQYF.